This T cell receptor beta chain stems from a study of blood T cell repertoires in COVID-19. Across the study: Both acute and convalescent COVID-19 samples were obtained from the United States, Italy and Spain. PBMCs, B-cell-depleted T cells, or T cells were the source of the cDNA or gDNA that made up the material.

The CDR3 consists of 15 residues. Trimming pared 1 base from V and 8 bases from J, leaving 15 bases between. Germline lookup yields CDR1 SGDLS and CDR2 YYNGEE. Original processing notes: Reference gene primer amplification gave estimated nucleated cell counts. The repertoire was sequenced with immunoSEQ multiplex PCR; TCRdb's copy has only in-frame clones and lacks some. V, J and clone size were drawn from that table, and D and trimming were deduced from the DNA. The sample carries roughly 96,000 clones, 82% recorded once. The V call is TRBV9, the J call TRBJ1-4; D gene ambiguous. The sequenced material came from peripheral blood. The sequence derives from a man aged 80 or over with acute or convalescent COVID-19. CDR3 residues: CASSVHSTGSEKLFF. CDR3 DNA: TGTGCCAGCAGCGTACACTCGACGGGGTCAGAAAAACTGTTTTTT.